This T cell receptor beta chain was sequenced in a study of T cell responses to AZD1222 COVID-19 vaccine. Study-wide points: Breadth and depth of Spike-specific TCRs rose after two AZD1222 doses.

Points on this clone: What it binds is unknown.

V was clipped by 0 bases and J by 2 bases, with 9 bases between them. This CDR3 has 14 amino acids. Per the germline V gene, CDR1 is SGHNT and CDR2 is YYREEE (reference sequence). Generated by immunoSEQ multiplex PCR, the TCRdb table keeps only in-frame clones and is missing some. The sample records more than 150,000 clones, just under 90% being singletons. The chain recombines TRBV5-4 with TRBJ2-7; D call uncertain. The receptor was derived from an adult in good health. This sample comprised peripheral blood, obtained on day 0 of AZD1222 vaccination. The CDR3 sequence is CASSLGVSTYEQYF. CDR3 bases: TGTGCCAGCAGCTTGGGCGTATCGACCTACGAGCAGTACTTC.